This T cell receptor (beta chain) originates from a study of T cells after yellow fever vaccination. TCRdb passed the 5' RACE reads through MiXCR, listing each CDR3 protein once. The sample carries just under 600,000 distinct CDR3 sequences, approximately 15% recorded once. With regard to this clonotype: Its matching antigen is unknown. The junction departs from the called germline gene at one end, perhaps through a read error.

Looked up from germline, CDR1 is MNHEY and CDR2 is SVGAGI. The CDR3 extends over 13 amino acids. Study results and caveats: Subsequent booster samples again held most clones from primary vaccination (around 96% CD4, about 86% CD8).

The receptor comes from a man under 40 who received the YFV17D yellow fever vaccine. Sequenced material: PBMCs, taken on the day of the yellow fever booster vaccination. This chain connects TRBV6-5 to TRBJ1-2; no definite D call. The CDR3 here is CASSHSVFYGYTF. CDR3 nucleotide sequence: TGTGCCAGCAGTCACTCCGTCTTCTATGGCTACACCTTC.